A single sample is the source of the 12 T cell receptor beta chains below, sequenced in a study of early T cells in non-severe SARS-CoV-2 infection. TCRdb re-called the 5' RACE reads through MiXCR, storing one row per CDR3 protein. The sample carries around 78,000 distinct CDR3 sequences, more than 12% recorded once. The specimen was whole blood. The receptors here all came from an adult who was a healthcare worker with PCR-confirmed SARS-CoV-2 infection or an uninfected control (not recorded which).

The V gene is TRBV12-3 or TRBV12-4, the J gene TRBJ2-2; D may be TRBD1 (5 bases). V was shortened by 2 bases and J by 1 base, with 20 bases between the two germline ends. The CDR3 spans 19 residues. CDR3 in DNA: TGTGCCAGCAGTTTATCCCTCCTTCAGGGTAGAGGGAACACCGGGGAGCTGTTTTTT. Translation gives CASSLSLLQGRGNTGELFF.

This clonotype was recorded at least ten times. This chain uses TRBV7-9 with TRBJ1-1, with 7 bases lining up with TRBD1. From germline, CDR1 is SEHNR and CDR2 FQNEAQ (reference sequence). V shed 3 bases, J shed 3 bases, and the junction held 7 bases outside the gene matches. This CDR3 is built from 15 residues. DNA of the CDR3: TGTGCCAGCAGCTTGTACAGGGGAGCAGACACTGAAGCTTTCTTT. It yields the protein CASSLYRGADTEAFF.

This clonotype occurred many times. This chain links TRBV20-1 with TRBJ2-1; TRBD2 matches at 8 bases. The CDR3 contains 21 residues. The junction had 28 bases not matched to a gene; V was cut back by 1 base and J by 8 bases. CDR1 is DFQATT, CDR2 SNEGSKA, per germline (reference sequence). The CDR3 reads CSARVSGTTHRSSGSTHEQFF. In DNA, the CDR3 is TGCAGTGCTAGAGTGTCAGGGACGACTCATCGTTCGAGCGGGAGTACCCATGAGCAGTTCTTC.

In this sample, this clonotype turned up a few times. The chain joins TRBV4-1 to TRBJ2-1; a possible D gene is TRBD2 (6 bases). This CDR3 region has 15 residues. Germline V gene sequence: CDR1 MGHRA, CDR2 YSYEKL. Trimming cost V 0 bases and J 6 bases, with 12 bases left between them. As DNA, the CDR3 is TGCGCCAGCAGCCAAGATCGGGGGTCCGGCAATGAGCAGTTCTTC. Translating it yields CASSQDRGSGNEQFF.

The chain has TRBV3-1 and TRBJ2-7; no definite D call. The CDR3 contains 14 residues. CDR1 and CDR2 (germline): LGHDT, YNNKEL (reference sequence). Trimming pared 0 bases from V and 5 bases from J, leaving 11 bases between. The CDR3 sequence: CASSQEAVWDEQYF. The CDR3 bases are TGTGCCAGCAGCCAAGAGGCAGTTTGGGACGAGCAGTACTTC.

This clonotype was found many times. V gene TRBV27 combines with J gene TRBJ1-5, with no clear D. Germline CDR1 is MNHEY and CDR2 is SMNVEV (reference sequence). The CDR3 sequence is 17 residues long. Trimming cost V 5 bases and J 1 base, with 18 bases left between them. Here the CDR3 DNA reads TGTGCCAGCAGTCCCCAATACCCGGTCGAGAGCAATCAGCCCCAGCATTTT. Amino acids: CASSPQYPVESNQPQHF.

This clonotype came up many times. The germline gene is not matched at one end of the junction; a read error may be the cause. The chain employs TRBV5-1 and TRBJ2-1, with D unclear. This CDR3 has 13 residues. Germline loops: CDR1 SGHRS, CDR2 YFSETQ. In DNA, the CDR3 is TGCGTCAGCAGCTTGTCAGCCTACAATGAGCAGTTCTTC. Translated, it gives CVSSLSAYNEQFF.

This clonotype occurred many times. This chain uses TRBV3-1 with TRBJ1-4, with 8 bases matching TRBD1. This CDR3 has 18 amino acids. Trimming cost V 3 bases and J 4 bases; bases outside gene matches: 13. The germline V gene encodes CDR1 LGHDT and CDR2 YNNKEL (reference sequence). CDR3 DNA sequence: TGTGCCAGCAGCCATCTCCTTCAGACAGGGGCGGTTAATGAAAAACTGTTTTTT. As protein: CASSHLLQTGAVNEKLFF.

At least ten counts were recorded for this clonotype. The chain carries TRBV7-8 and TRBJ2-1; D may be TRBD1 (6 bases). The V end lost 5 bases, the J end lost 4 bases, and 9 bases lay between the germline ends. Germline CDR1 and CDR2: SGHVS and FQNEAQ. The CDR3 consists of 13 residues. DNA for the CDR3: TGTGCCAGCAGCCGGACAGTGTACAATGAGCAGTTCTTC. Residues: CASSRTVYNEQFF.

This clonotype was seen at least ten times. This sequence joins TRBV7-9 and TRBJ2-7; TRBD1 agrees at 8 bases. The trim removed 5 bases at V and 3 bases at J, leaving 9 bases unmatched. The CDR3 covers 15 residues. Germline V gene data show CDR1 as SEHNR and CDR2 as FQNEAQ (reference sequence). CDR3 sequence: CASSPIDRGIYEQYF. The CDR3 nucleotides are TGTGCCAGCAGCCCAATAGACAGGGGAATCTACGAGCAGTACTTC.

The table lists this clonotype with a few counts. In DNA form, the CDR3 reads TGTGCCAGCAGTTACCCGCCTAGCGGAAATAGATTCTACGAGCAGTACTTC. Protein sequence: CASSYPPSGNRFYEQYF. This rearrangement joins TRBV6-5 to TRBJ2-7; 7 bases fit TRBD2. The length of the CDR3 is 17 residues. Germline assignment: CDR1 MNHEY and CDR2 SVGAGI. V was pared by 2 bases and J by 3 bases, with 13 bases of the junction left unmatched.

Many counts were recorded for this clonotype. J is TRBJ2-2 and V is TRBV6-6; 8 bases line up with TRBD2. This CDR3 is 15 amino acids long. The V gene end was trimmed by 7 bases and the J gene end by 7 bases; junction bases not matched to a gene: 11. CDR1 and CDR2 from the germline V gene are MNHNY and SVGAGI (reference sequence). CDR3 sequence: CASIPPTGGGGELFF. The CDR3 region has the DNA TGTGCCAGCATCCCCCCTACGGGGGGGGGCGGGGAGCTGTTTTTT.